Below, 25 T cell receptor beta chains from the same sample are listed, as sequenced in a study of blood T cell repertoires in COVID-19. Method: immunoSEQ multiplex PCR; TCRdb's copy keeps in-frame clones and lacks some. The sample has around 230,000 clones, 88% seen once. What was sequenced was PBMCs or T cells enriched from blood (not recorded which). These receptors were collected from a woman in her thirties who had recovered from COVID-19.

The chain carries TRBV7-9 and TRBJ1-1, with TRBD1 identical over 7 bases. The CDR3 runs 14 residues. Germline CDR1 is SEHNR and CDR2 is FQNEAQ (reference sequence). The trim removed 3 bases at V and 1 base at J, leaving 2 bases unmatched. The CDR3 sequence: CASSFPGGNTEAFF. CDR3 DNA: TGTGCCAGCAGCTTCCCAGGGGGGAACACTGAAGCTTTCTTT.

V is TRBV2 and J is TRBJ1-4; the match to TRBD1 covers 8 bases. V gave up 6 bases and J gave up 8 bases; unmatched junction bases: 8. The germline V gene has CDR1 SNHLY and CDR2 FYNNEI. There are 14 residues in the CDR3. As DNA, the CDR3 is TGTGCCAGCAGCCCGGACAGGGAAGGCGAAAAACTGTTTTTT. Translating it yields CASSPDREGEKLFF.

CDR3 in amino acids: CASSSERGPEQYF. DNA for the CDR3: TGTGCCAGCAGTTCGGAGCGTGGTCCGGAGCAGTACTTC. The V call is TRBV7-9, the J call TRBJ2-7; no clear D. CDR1 is SEHNR, CDR2 FQNEAQ, per germline (reference sequence). V gave up 6 bases and J gave up 7 bases, with 16 bases separating them. This CDR3 has 13 residues.

The chain couples TRBV2 to TRBJ1-5; 9 bases are a match to TRBD1. Trimming took 7 bases from V and 0 from J; bases not matched to a gene: 4. CDR3 length: 15 residues. Germline V gene data show CDR1 as SNHLY and CDR2 as FYNNEI. The CDR3 bases are TGTGCCAGCAAAGGGACAGGGAATAGCAATCAGCCCCAGCATTTT. It encodes CASKGTGNSNQPQHF. Together with reference TRBV2 and TRBJ1-5, the CDR3 gives the full variable domain: EPEVTQTPSHQVTQMGQEVILRCVPISNHLYFYWYRQILGQKVEFLVSFYNNEISEKSEIFDDQFSVERPDGSNFTLKIRSTKLEDSAMYFCASKGTGNSNQPQHFGDGTRLSIL.

The chain carries TRBV29-1 and TRBJ1-2, with 7 bases aligning to TRBD1. The J segment lost 6 bases and the V segment lost 7 bases, leaving 8 bases of the junction unmatched. Germline CDR1 reads SQVTM; CDR2 reads ANQGSEA. The CDR3 is 12 residues long. The CDR3 coding sequence is TGCAGCGCTTCCGGGACAGTAGATGGCTACACCTTC. It codes for CSASGTVDGYTF.

The chain joins TRBV4-1 to TRBJ2-7, with 11 positions matching TRBD2. Germline values: CDR1 MGHRA, CDR2 YSYEKL. V shed 0 bases and J 4 bases; nucleotides not matched to a gene: 2. This CDR3 spans 15 amino acids. The CDR3 loop is CASSQELAGVYEQYF. CDR3 DNA: TGCGCCAGCAGCCAAGAACTAGCGGGGGTTTACGAGCAGTACTTC.

This rearrangement joins TRBV7-2 to TRBJ2-3, with 9 bases aligning to TRBD2. Germline V lookup: CDR1 SGHTA, CDR2 FQGNSA. J was trimmed by 1 base and V by 1 base; bases with no gene match: 9. The CDR3 extends over 18 amino acids. The CDR3 sequence: CASSLDSGTSLRTDTQYF. The CDR3 DNA is TGTGCCAGCAGCTTAGATTCGGGGACTAGCCTTCGCACAGATACGCAGTATTTT.

The chain uses TRBV15 and TRBJ1-3, with D possibly TRBD1 on 5 matching bases. Germline V CDR1 and CDR2: LNHNV, YYDKDF (reference sequence). V dropped 0 bases and J dropped 0 bases, with 9 bases sitting between them. The CDR3 has 16 amino acids. The CDR3 sequence: CATSRDRQNSGNTIYF. Written as DNA, the CDR3 is TGTGCCACCAGCAGAGATAGACAGAACTCTGGAAACACCATATATTTT.

V usage is TRBV11-1 and J usage is TRBJ1-4, with D possibly TRBD1 on 5 matching bases. The CDR3 contains 16 residues. The germline V gene encodes CDR1 SGHAT and CDR2 FQDESV (reference sequence). The V gene lost 4 bases and the J gene lost 4 bases, with 16 bases spanning the gap. The CDR3 spells CASSSGVSDGNEKLFF. CDR3 nucleotides: TGTGCCAGCAGCTCGGGGGTCAGTGACGGTAATGAAAAACTGTTTTTT.

In nucleotides, the CDR3 is TGTGCCAGCACCGCCGGAGGGAACACTGAAGCTTTCTTT. Amino acids: CASTAGGNTEAFF. The chain recombines TRBV9 with TRBJ1-1; D gene unclear. This CDR3 is 13 amino acids long. V was clipped by 6 bases and J by 1 base, with 10 bases between them. Germline CDR1 is SGDLS and CDR2 is YYNGEE.

V is TRBV7-9 and J is TRBJ1-1; 10 bases are shared with TRBD1. The V and J ends lost 4 bases and 5 bases, in that order; junction bases with no gene match: 7. Per the germline V gene, CDR1 is SEHNR and CDR2 is FQNEAQ (reference sequence). The CDR3 extends over 15 amino acids. The CDR3 here is CASSSGTGDWTEAFF. CDR3 sequence (DNA): TGTGCCAGCAGCTCCGGGACAGGGGATTGGACTGAAGCTTTCTTT.

The chain employs TRBV3-1 (or the pseudogene TRBV3-2) and TRBJ2-5; TRBD1 matches 9 bases. The CDR3 has 16 residues. Per germline, CDR1 LGHDT and CDR2 YNNKEL (reference sequence). The V gene end was trimmed by 2 bases and the J gene end by 2 bases; junction bases not matched to a gene: 6. CDR3 in DNA: TGTGCCAGCAGCCAACTAAACGGACAGGGGCAAGAGACCCAGTACTTC. This gives the protein CASSQLNGQGQETQYF.

This sequence joins TRBV5-1 and TRBJ2-5; 9 bases agree with TRBD2. CDR3 size: 15 residues. Germline V gene lookup returns CDR1 SGHRS and CDR2 YFSETQ. Trimming cost V 4 bases and J 1 base; bases outside gene matches: 5. The CDR3 here is CASSLQRGVQETQYF. The CDR3 DNA reads as TGCGCCAGCAGCCTCCAGCGGGGGGTCCAAGAGACCCAGTACTTC. Full variable domain (missing parts from reference TRBV5-1 and TRBJ2-5): KAGVTQTPRYLIKTRGQQVTLSCSPISGHRSVSWYQQTPGQGLQFLFEYFSETQRNKGNFPGRFSGRQFSNSRSEMNVSTLELGDSALYLCASSLQRGVQETQYFGPGTRLLVL.

This rearrangement joins TRBV6-5 to TRBJ1-5; 7 bases map to TRBD1. Germline CDR1 and CDR2: MNHEY and SVGAGI. V shed 5 bases, J shed 7 bases, and the junction held 8 bases outside the gene matches. The length of the CDR3 is 14 residues. The CDR3 DNA is TGTGCCAGCAGTCTCGACAGGGTTCAACAGCCCCAGCATTTT. Protein product: CASSLDRVQQPQHF.

The J gene is TRBJ2-7, the V gene TRBV6-1; D is perhaps TRBD1 (6 bases). The V and J ends lost 3 bases and 3 bases respectively, with 18 bases between them. Germline V gene lookup returns CDR1 MNHNS and CDR2 SASEGT. The CDR3 is 16 residues long. The CDR3 loop reads CASSEERQVYRYEQYF. For the CDR3, the DNA is TGTGCCAGCAGTGAGGAGAGACAGGTTTATCGCTACGAGCAGTACTTC.

V is TRBV19 and J is TRBJ1-2; TRBD1 aligns across 7 bases. CDR1 and CDR2 (germline): LNHDA, SQIVND (reference sequence). V lost 6 bases to trimming and J lost 1 base; unmatched junction nucleotides: 5. The CDR3 extends over 14 amino acids. Here the CDR3 DNA reads TGTGCCAGTAGCGGACAGGATAATAACTATGGCTACACCTTC. Translating it yields CASSGQDNNYGYTF.

This clone appeared once. V usage is TRBV5-4 and J usage is TRBJ2-7; tentatively, D is TRBD2 (5 bases). CDR1 and CDR2 (germline): SGHNT, YYREEE (reference sequence). V was shortened by 2 bases and J by 4 bases, with 13 bases between the two germline ends. CDR3 length: 14 residues. The chain's CDR3 is CASSLELGDYEQYF. The CDR3 DNA sequence: TGTGCCAGCAGCTTAGAACTAGGAGATTACGAGCAGTACTTC.

V gene TRBV4-3 combines with J gene TRBJ1-4; the D gene is possibly TRBD1 (5 bases). CDR3 length: 16 amino acids. V dropped 0 bases and J dropped 5 bases, with 13 bases sitting between them. Germline CDR1 LGHNA, CDR2 YSLEER. In nucleotides, the CDR3 is TGCGCCAGCAGCCAAGATGTCGGGACTGGCAATGAAAAACTGTTTTTT. Translation: CASSQDVGTGNEKLFF.

This chain uses TRBV6-2 or TRBV6-3 with TRBJ1-2; 10 bases line up with TRBD1. Germline V gene data show CDR1 as MNHEY and CDR2 as SVGEGT. The V and J ends lost 6 bases and 5 bases, in that order; junction bases with no gene match: 15. The CDR3 has 17 amino acids. The CDR3, as DNA: TGTGCCAGCAGCAACGGGGACAGGGGACCCCGCGGGTATGGCTACACCTTC. It codes for CASSNGDRGPRGYGYTF.

V and J are TRBV27 and TRBJ2-1, with 12 nucleotides matching TRBD2. Germline loops: CDR1 MNHEY, CDR2 SMNVEV (reference sequence). V was pared by 2 bases and J by 13 bases, with 9 bases of the junction left unmatched. The CDR3 extends over 15 amino acids. This chain's CDR3 is CASSLSLRTSGTQFF. Here the CDR3 DNA reads TGTGCCAGCAGTTTAAGTCTGAGGACTAGCGGGACCCAGTTCTTC.

The chain employs TRBV11-2 and TRBJ2-7; D might be TRBD2 (7 bases). Trimming cost V 0 bases and J 0 bases, with 12 bases left between them. The CDR3 spans 16 residues. Germline CDR1 and CDR2: SGHAT and FQNNGV. CDR3 DNA sequence: TGTGCCAGCAGCTTAGAGGCGGGGGCAGTCTCCTACGAGCAGTACTTC. Its protein product is CASSLEAGAVSYEQYF.

The rearrangement joins TRBV19 to TRBJ2-1; D call uncertain. There are 13 residues in the CDR3. V was cut by 3 bases and J by 4 bases, with 7 bases left in between. Germline values: CDR1 LNHDA, CDR2 SQIVND (reference sequence). The CDR3 DNA follows: TGTGCCAGTAGTATGAGACATTACAATGAGCAGTTCTTC. Translated: CASSMRHYNEQFF.

This chain joins TRBV4-1 and TRBJ2-2, with TRBD1 identical over 7 bases. Trimming cost V 4 bases and J 2 bases; bases outside gene matches: 7. In germline, CDR1 is MGHRA, CDR2 YSYEKL. The CDR3 spans 16 residues. Written as DNA, the CDR3 is TGCGCCAGCAGCCCCCTCGGGACAGTTAACACCGGGGAGCTGTTTTTT. The encoded protein is CASSPLGTVNTGELFF.

The chain has TRBV5-1 and TRBJ1-1; TRBD1 matches at 8 bases. Trimming at V came to 0 bases and at J to 1 base, leaving 2 bases not matched to a gene. Germline CDR1 is SGHRS and CDR2 is YFSETQ. This CDR3 contains 15 residues. The CDR3 DNA reads TGCGCCAGCAGCTTGGCAGGGACAGGGAACACTGAAGCTTTCTTT. Protein: CASSLAGTGNTEAFF.

The chain combines TRBV6-5 with TRBJ2-3; 7 bases match TRBD2. V lost 4 bases to trimming and J lost 2 bases; unmatched junction nucleotides: 9. The CDR3 spans 16 residues. The germline CDR1 and CDR2 sequences are MNHEY and SVGAGI. The CDR3 reads CASSSLKAGNTDTQYF. The CDR3 DNA sequence: TGTGCCAGCAGTTCCCTAAAAGCGGGGAACACAGATACGCAGTATTTT.